The source of this TCR beta chain is a study of T cell responses to AZD1222 COVID-19 vaccine. The germline V gene encodes CDR1 DFQATT and CDR2 SNEGSKA (reference sequence). Deletions cut 3 bases from V and 2 bases from J, with 9 bases between. The CDR3 has 13 amino acids. Method: immunoSEQ multiplex PCR; TCRdb's copy keeps in-frame clones and lacks some. The table has roughly 180,000 clones, about 89% seen once; the top ten hold 1.5% to 2%. The rearrangement uses TRBV20-1 and TRBJ2-3; either TRBD1 or TRBD2 may fit D (6 bases each). This sample comprised peripheral blood, obtained on day 0 of AZD1222 vaccination. This receptor was identified in an adult in good health. The DNA for the CDR3 is TGCAGTGCTAGTACGGGGGCCACAGATACGCAGTATTTT. Its translation is CSASTGATDTQYF.